The 32 T cell receptor beta chains in this list originate from one sample, sequenced in a study of spatial heterogeneity in lung cancer. Time point meaning: blood at routine non-recurrence follow-up after resection. From tumor, nontumor lung or frozen PBMC, whole RNA was taken unsorted for sequencing. TCRdb redid the calling of the 5' RACE reads with MiXCR, one entry per CDR3 protein. Of roughly 120,000 distinct CDR3 sequences listed, 9% to 15% are singletons. The specimen was PBMCs, collected at follow-up. These receptors originate from a male donor with early-stage non-small cell lung cancer.

This clonotype has at least ten counts. The V call is TRBV10-2, the J call TRBJ2-1; D gene uncertain. The CDR3 covers 14 residues. Germline V gene sequence: CDR1 WSHSY, CDR2 SAAADI. Trimming removed 3 bases at V and 7 bases at J, with 13 bases between. CDR3 loop: CASSERPVTNEQFF. As DNA, the CDR3 is TGCGCCAGCAGTGAAAGGCCAGTTACAAATGAGCAGTTCTTC.

This clonotype was seen ten or more times. This sequence joins TRBV13 and TRBJ2-2, with D possibly TRBD1 on 5 matching bases. Between the trimmed V and J ends, which lost 6 bases and 1 base, there was a span of 9 bases. This CDR3 region has 14 residues. Germline CDR1 reads PRHDT; CDR2 reads FYEKMQ (reference sequence). The CDR3 sequence is CASRVGENTGELFF. The CDR3 DNA reads as TGTGCCAGCAGGGTAGGGGAGAACACCGGGGAGCTGTTTTTT. Looking up the rest from reference TRBV13 and TRBJ2-2 gives the full variable domain: AAGVIQSPRHLIKEKRETATLKCYPIPRHDTVYWYQQGPGQDPQFLISFYEKMQSDKGSIPDRFSAQQFSDYHSELNMSSLELGDSALYFCASRVGENTGELFFGEGSRLTVL.

This clonotype was observed at least ten times. The J gene is TRBJ1-1, the V gene TRBV10-2; 7 nucleotides match TRBD1. The trim removed 7 bases at V and 3 bases at J, leaving 5 bases unmatched. Germline CDR1 WSHSY, CDR2 SAAADI. CDR3 length: 13 residues. This CDR3 reads CASNLRGDTEAFF. The CDR3 nucleotides are TGCGCCAGCAACCTCAGGGGGGACACTGAAGCTTTCTTT.

This clonotype was found a few times. This chain connects TRBV4-1 to TRBJ1-5; TRBD1 might be the D (6 bases). The CDR3 has 15 amino acids. Per the germline V gene, CDR1 is MGHRA and CDR2 is YSYEKL. The V and J ends lost 0 bases and 4 bases respectively, with 10 bases between them. The CDR3 region has the DNA TGCGCCAGCAGCCAAGACAGGGGCAGTAATCAGCCCCAGCATTTT. Translation gives CASSQDRGSNQPQHF.

The J gene is TRBJ1-2, the V gene TRBV2, with D unresolved. The CDR3 totals 12 residues. CDR1 SNHLY and CDR2 FYNNEI come from the germline V gene. V gave up 8 bases and J gave up 2 bases, with 9 bases separating them. The DNA for the CDR3 is TGTGCCAGCCAGGAGGGCAACTATGGCTACACCTTC. Protein product: CASQEGNYGYTF.

This clonotype was seen only a few times. This chain links TRBV20-1 with TRBJ1-5, with D hard to call. Trimming took off 6 bases at V and 0 bases at J, with 15 bases between the two ends. The CDR3 runs 15 residues. The germline V gene has CDR1 DFQATT and CDR2 SNEGSKA (reference sequence). This chain's CDR3 is CSAQKTENSNQPQHF. The CDR3 DNA follows: TGCAGTGCGCAAAAGACTGAAAATAGCAATCAGCCCCAGCATTTT.

The gene calls are TRBV5-1 and TRBJ1-2; 10 bases fit TRBD1. This CDR3 comprises 15 residues. V was clipped by 4 bases and J by 2 bases; unmatched bases: 5. Germline CDR1 reads SGHRS; CDR2 reads YFSETQ. CDR3 DNA sequence: TGCGCCAGCAGCCTGACAGGGGGCCGCAACTATGGCTACACCTTC. Translated: CASSLTGGRNYGYTF.

There are a few counts of this clonotype. This chain uses TRBV7-2 with TRBJ2-7; no clear D. The CDR3 extends over 14 amino acids. Germline CDR1 and CDR2: SGHTA and FQGNSA. V was cut by 0 bases and J by 2 bases, with 8 bases left in between. The CDR3 protein is CASSLAHTTYEQYF. For the CDR3, the DNA is TGTGCCAGCAGCTTAGCTCACACCACCTACGAGCAGTACTTC.

This clonotype turned up a few times. The chain uses TRBV18 and TRBJ1-5; D uncertain. This CDR3 is built from 16 residues. V lost 0 bases to trimming and J lost 0 bases, with 9 bases between them. In germline, CDR1 is KGHSH, CDR2 LQKENI. The DNA for the CDR3 is TGTGCCAGCTCACCACCGGCTACGGATAGCAATCAGCCCCAGCATTTT. Protein sequence: CASSPPATDSNQPQHF.

This clonotype was seen at least ten times. The chain has TRBV5-8 and TRBJ2-1; 7 positions match TRBD2. Per germline, CDR1 SGHTS and CDR2 YDEGEE. Unmatched junction bases numbered 6, after V lost 3 bases and J lost 3 bases. The CDR3 contains 15 residues. CDR3 region: CASSWLQRDYNEQFF. In DNA form, the CDR3 reads TGTGCCAGCAGCTGGCTTCAGCGGGACTACAATGAGCAGTTCTTC.

This clonotype was seen more than once but under ten times. The chain recombines TRBV29-1 with TRBJ2-2; the D gene is possibly TRBD1 (6 bases). The CDR3 has 12 residues. Looked up from germline, CDR1 is SQVTM and CDR2 is ANQGSEA. The ends were cut back, 7 bases at V and 6 bases at J, with 12 bases in the middle. As DNA, the CDR3 is TGCAGCGCCAGACCAGGGGCCGGGGAGCTGTTTTTT. Translating it yields CSARPGAGELFF.

A few counts support this clonotype. The junction departs from the called germline gene at one end, perhaps through a read error. The chain links TRBV12-3 or TRBV12-4 to TRBJ1-2, with D unclear. CDR3 length: 12 amino acids. CDR3 nucleotides: TGTGCCAGCAGTGTAGCTAACTATGGCTACACCTTC. This gives the protein CASSVANYGYTF.

The chain links TRBV21-1 to TRBJ2-7; TRBD1 reflects the table's D call only, with no check against the DNA. TRBV21-1 corresponds to a pseudogene. The CDR3 is 14 residues long. This CDR3 reads CASSFRHPGSEQYF. For the CDR3, the DNA is TGTGCCAGCAGCTTCCGGCACCCGGGGTCCGAGCAGTACTTC.

This clonotype showed up just a few times. The chain employs TRBV5-1 and TRBJ1-4, with D uncertain. The CDR3 runs 13 residues. In germline, CDR1 is SGHRS, CDR2 YFSETQ. Trimming left V 2 bases short and J 4 bases short, with 6 bases between. The CDR3 loop reads CASSFYSNEKLFF. Here the CDR3 DNA reads TGCGCCAGCAGCTTCTATAGTAATGAAAAACTGTTTTTT.

This clonotype was counted only a few times. This rearrangement joins TRBV5-6 to TRBJ2-5; TRBD1 matches 7 bases. Germline V gene sequence: CDR1 SGHDT, CDR2 YYEEEE. V shed 4 bases, J shed 5 bases, and the junction held 11 bases outside the gene matches. The CDR3 totals 15 residues. CDR3 DNA sequence: TGTGCCAGCAGCATAAGCCGGACAGGCGGCGAGACCCAGTACTTC. It yields the protein CASSISRTGGETQYF. Together with reference TRBV5-6 and TRBJ2-5, the CDR3 gives the full variable domain: DAGVTQSPTHLIKTRGQQVTLRCSPKSGHDTVSWYQQALGQGPQFIFQYYEEEERQRGNFPDRFSGHQFPNYSSELNVNALLLGDSALYLCASSISRTGGETQYFGPGTRLLVL.

Many counts were recorded for this clonotype. The V and J genes are TRBV20-1 and TRBJ1-1, with D maybe TRBD1 (6 bases). The CDR3 covers 15 residues. Germline-derived CDR1 and CDR2 are DFQATT and SNEGSKA (reference sequence). V gave up 0 bases and J gave up 6 bases, with 17 bases separating them. In DNA form, the CDR3 reads TGCAGTGCTAGAGAGGCGACAGGCGGGAGCGCTGAAGCTTTCTTT. Translating it yields CSAREATGGSAEAFF.

This chain joins TRBV2 and TRBJ1-4; tentative D call: TRBD1 (5 bases). Germline V CDR1 and CDR2: SNHLY, FYNNEI. This CDR3 has 16 amino acids. V was pared by 7 bases and J by 0 bases, with 15 bases between. CDR3 sequence reads: CASNVLGGATNEKLFF. DNA of the CDR3: TGTGCCAGCAACGTCCTCGGGGGAGCAACTAATGAAAAACTGTTTTTT.

This clonotype was counted a few times. The chain is built from TRBV5-4 and TRBJ2-4; 10 nucleotides line up with TRBD1. The trim removed 4 bases at V and 7 bases at J, leaving 8 bases unmatched. The CDR3 extends over 15 amino acids. Germline-derived CDR1 and CDR2 are SGHNT and YYREEE (reference sequence). The chain's CDR3 is CASSTRQGARNIQYF. For the CDR3, the DNA is TGTGCCAGCAGCACCAGACAGGGGGCTAGGAACATTCAGTACTTC.

This clonotype has more than one count but fewer than ten. The chain's CDR3 is CASSVTRDRNLSPLHF. The DNA for the CDR3 is TGTGCCAGCAGCGTGACACGGGACAGGAATCTTTCACCCCTCCACTTT. The chain couples TRBV9 to TRBJ1-6; 8 bases line up with TRBD1. CDR1 and CDR2 (germline): SGDLS, YYNGEE. The junction had 10 bases not matched to a gene; V was cut back by 2 bases and J by 9 bases. The CDR3 length is 16 residues.

The J gene is TRBJ1-3, the V gene TRBV2; D is undetermined. Per the germline V gene, CDR1 is SNHLY and CDR2 is FYNNEI. V lost 5 bases and J lost 0, with 11 bases in between. The CDR3 is made up of 15 amino acids. CDR3 sequence (DNA): TGTGCCAGCAGTTTTCACGAAAACTCTGGAAACACCATATATTTT. Protein sequence: CASSFHENSGNTIYF.

This clonotype was counted only a few times. The chain employs TRBV29-1 and TRBJ2-7; no clear D gene. Per the germline V gene, CDR1 is SQVTM and CDR2 is ANQGSEA. The V gene lost 6 bases and the J gene lost 2 bases, with 11 bases spanning the gap. The length of the CDR3 is 12 residues. The CDR3 sequence is CSVQDGPYEQYF. Here the CDR3 DNA reads TGCAGCGTCCAGGACGGTCCCTACGAGCAGTACTTC.

This clonotype was detected a few times. This chain joins TRBV5-1 and TRBJ1-4; 9 nucleotides line up with TRBD1. In germline, CDR1 is SGHRS, CDR2 YFSETQ. CDR3 length: 14 amino acids. The V gene end was trimmed by 4 bases and the J gene end by 7 bases; junction bases not matched to a gene: 5. The CDR3 here is CASSQGQGAEKLFF. In nucleotides, the CDR3 is TGCGCCAGCAGCCAGGGACAGGGAGCTGAAAAACTGTTTTTT.

The V call is TRBV11-2, the J call TRBJ1-2; D is unresolved. The germline V and J ends were trimmed by 0 bases and 0 bases, with 8 bases remaining between them. CDR1 SGHAT and CDR2 FQNNGV come from the germline V gene. This CDR3 spans 15 amino acids. The CDR3 bases are TGTGCCAGCAGCTTAGAAAGGAGAACTAACTATGGCTACACCTTC. It specifies CASSLERRTNYGYTF. Together with reference TRBV11-2 and TRBJ1-2, the CDR3 gives the full variable domain: EAGVAQSPRYKIIEKRQSVAFWCNPISGHATLYWYQQILGQGPKLLIQFQNNGVVDDSQLPKDRFSAERLKGVDSTLKIQPAKLEDSAVYLCASSLERRTNYGYTFGSGTRLTVV.

V and J are TRBV27 and TRBJ2-1; 7 nucleotides match TRBD1. Germline V lookup: CDR1 MNHEY, CDR2 SMNVEV (reference sequence). The CDR3 is 16 amino acids. J was trimmed by 0 bases and V by 6 bases; bases with no gene match: 8. CDR3 bases: TGTGCCAGCAGCCGGGACAGACCAAGCTCCTACAATGAGCAGTTCTTC. Its protein is CASSRDRPSSYNEQFF.

This clonotype was found many times. The chain combines TRBV27 with TRBJ2-7; either TRBD1 or TRBD2 may supply D (5 bases each). V gave up 5 bases and J gave up 1 base, with 21 bases separating them. This CDR3 has 17 amino acids. CDR1 and CDR2 from the germline V gene are MNHEY and SMNVEV (reference sequence). The CDR3 region has the DNA TGTGCCAGCAGTCCAGAGGTCGGGGCGTTCCATTCCTACGAGCAGTACTTC. It codes for CASSPEVGAFHSYEQYF.

This clonotype has a count of ten or more. The CDR3 region has the DNA TGTGCCAGCAGAAAAACAGGGGATGGCTACACCTTC. It is translated as CASRKTGDGYTF. V is TRBV5-4 and J is TRBJ1-2; 7 bases are a match to TRBD1. V lost 5 bases and J lost 6; bases outside the gene matches: 4. In germline, CDR1 is SGHNT, CDR2 YYREEE (reference sequence). The CDR3 is made up of 12 amino acids.

This clonotype showed up just a few times. The chain uses TRBV18 and TRBJ2-2; 8 bases are shared with TRBD1. Germline V CDR1 and CDR2: KGHSH, LQKENI. Germline trimming cut 5 bases from V and 3 bases from J; bases unmatched to any gene: 2. The CDR3 consists of 14 residues. The CDR3 sequence is CASSSTGDTGELFF. The CDR3 nucleotides read TGTGCCAGCTCATCGACAGGGGACACCGGGGAGCTGTTTTTT.

The rearrangement links TRBV2 to TRBJ1-2; 8 bases map to TRBD1. Germline V gene lookup returns CDR1 SNHLY and CDR2 FYNNEI. The J segment lost 7 bases and the V segment lost 10 bases, leaving 17 bases of the junction unmatched. The CDR3 is made up of 15 amino acids. CDR3 residues: CATLLDRVISGGYTF. CDR3 sequence (DNA): TGTGCCACCCTTCTGGACAGGGTAATCAGCGGTGGCTACACCTTC.

Worth noting for this clonotype: A read error may account for a junction end that differs from germline. This chain uses TRBV18 with TRBJ1-5, with TRBD1 as a possible D gene (6 bases). Per the germline V gene, CDR1 is KGHSH and CDR2 is LQKENI. The CDR3 contains 16 residues. CDR3 protein: CASSPPNLARGQPLHF. The CDR3 bases are TGTGCCAGCTCACCACCGAACCTCGCACGGGGGCAGCCCCTGCATTTT.

This clonotype was counted between two and nine times. The genes are TRBV5-1 and TRBJ2-7; D is possibly TRBD2 (5 bases). The CDR3 covers 15 residues. The V end lost 4 bases, the J end lost 2 bases, and 16 bases lay between the germline ends. Germline V gene lookup returns CDR1 SGHRS and CDR2 YFSETQ. CDR3 in amino acids: CASSTTTTRTYEQYF. Here the CDR3 DNA reads TGCGCCAGCAGCACCACGACTACCCGAACCTACGAGCAGTACTTC.

This clonotype has just a few counts. The chain combines TRBV7-2 with TRBJ1-1, with 10 positions matching TRBD1. Germline CDR1 SGHTA, CDR2 FQGNSA. The CDR3 is made up of 17 amino acids. The trim removed 5 bases at V and 4 bases at J, leaving 13 bases unmatched. The CDR3 nucleotides are TGTGCCAGCAGCCGTCCGGGACAGGGGCCCGGTGGCACTGAAGCTTTCTTT. Translating it yields CASSRPGQGPGGTEAFF.

Only a few counts were recorded for this clonotype. This chain joins TRBV29-1 and TRBJ1-2; 12 bases map to TRBD1. The V gene end was trimmed by 1 base and the J gene end by 7 bases; junction bases not matched to a gene: 4. CDR1 SQVTM and CDR2 ANQGSEA come from the germline V gene. There are 14 residues in the CDR3. CDR3 coding DNA: TGCAGCGTTGAAGCCGGGACAGGGGGCGCTGGCTACACCTTC. This gives the protein CSVEAGTGGAGYTF.